This TCR beta chain appears in the sequencing data of a study of breast tumors, draining lymph nodes, adjacent tissues. Study-level points and caveats: The lymph node origin of tumor T cells was framed as consistent with a hypothesis, not demonstrated. Tumor repertoires ranked between lymph nodes and nontumor tissue in diversity, with V and J gene preferences. Tumor and nontumor repertoires were significantly more similar in luminal-like than in basal-like breast cancer. Findings are consistent with lymph node origin and intratumoral expansion of most tumor T cells.

The CDR3 consists of 16 residues. J gave up 3 bases and V 3 bases, and 6 bases lay outside the gene matches. Germline lookup yields CDR1 MDHEN and CDR2 SYDVKM. Points on this clonotype: Its antigen is still unknown.

Axillary draining lymph nodes of breast cancer patients supplied the node samples. TCRdb analysed the multiplex PCR reads with MiXCR anew, one entry per CDR3 protein. This table holds about 130,000 distinct CDR3 sequences, less than 20% found once. Sequencing input: axillary lymph node tissue. V is TRBV28 and J is TRBJ2-3; 10 bases line up with TRBD2. The receptor was isolated from a female donor with breast cancer. Some clones in this sample may be carry-over from other donors' samples. The CDR3: CASSLSSGSFTDTQYF. CDR3 nucleotide sequence: TGTGCCAGCAGTTTGTCTAGCGGGAGTTTTACAGATACGCAGTATTTT. The full variable domain, with the rest looked up from reference TRBV28 and TRBJ2-3, is DVKVTQSSRYLVKRTGEKVFLECVQDMDHENMFWYRQDPGLGLRLIYFSYDVKMKEKGDIPEGYSVSREKKERFSLILESASTNQTSMYLCASSLSSGSFTDTQYFGPGTRLTVL.